A single T cell receptor (beta chain) is shown here with its context. Its binding antigen is unknown. The record has no base qualities; no much larger clone is one base away. Genomic DNA was extracted with the Qiagen DNeasy kit from unsorted PBMCs and from negatively selected CD4+ and CD8+ fractions. Using primers that anneal to V and J segments, immunoSEQ multiplex PCR amplified the TCR beta CDR3 regions. A synthetic immune receptor repertoire was used to minimize amplification bias, and remaining bias was computationally removed after sequencing. In the paper's pipeline: Repertoire diversity was quantified as the Shannon entropy index using custom Python scripts. Unsorted, CD4+ and CD8+ repertoires were examined separately, except in combined analyses, for which CD4+ and CD8+ sequences were merged in silico. Clonal expansion was defined as a frequency increase of at least 2-fold after treatment compared with C1D1, and clones undetected at baseline were assigned a pseudocount of 0.5. Singleton clones were defined as clones with 0 or 1 copy at C1D1, and non-singleton clones were defined as clones with 2 or more copies. Clones expanded in unsorted samples were assigned a CD4+, CD8+ or unknown annotation through matching of protein sequences in sorted samples from the same patient. Diversity changes from C1D1 to C4D1 were tested in paired samples using Wilcoxon tests. TCRdb retrieved this table from immuneACCESS and kept in-frame rearrangements only. Not all clones are present; in checked studies, unresolved V genes account for under half, and no reason is known for the remainder. That table gives V, J and clone size, and the DNA gave D and trimming. This sample comprises more than 70,000 clones, 80% to 95% of them detected only once. The ten most abundant clones make up around 2.4% of the sample.

The CDR3 starts with the cysteine, ends with the phenylalanine, and has 14 residues. Only the CDR3 portion is preserved as DNA: 42 bases, with reading frame beginning at the first base. The junction shows trimming of 2 bases on V and 6 bases on J, and the gene matches do not reach 2 bases of it. According to the germline V gene, CDR1 reads MNHEY and CDR2 reads SVGAGI. Per the publication, the time point label means: cycle 2 day 1 (C2D1) of nivolumab. Every trial patient had relapsed after autologous stem cell transplantation, and cohorts A, B and C differed in prior brentuximab vedotin exposure. The trial cohort comprised some 60 patients with relapsed/refractory classical Hodgkin lymphoma whose best overall responses were complete response, partial response or progressive disease. In the multi-cohort phase II CheckMate 205 trial, trial patients received single-agent nivolumab. An independent review committee assessed best overall response by applying the 2007 International Working Group response criteria. Trial PBMCs were collected just before the start of nivolumab (C1D1) and during therapy at cycle 2 day 1 and cycle 4 day 1. Peripheral blood was collected in 8 mL Vacutainer Cell Preparation Tubes, from which PBMCs were isolated by centrifugation and then cryopreserved.

This specimen belongs to a study of PD-1 blockade in classical Hodgkin lymphoma (dated by TCRdb to 2018 to 2021). Describing the broader study: Nivolumab dosing was 3 mg/kg intravenously every 2 weeks, continuing until either disease progression or unacceptable toxicity. A peripheral blood immune signature of response to PD-1 blockade in classical Hodgkin lymphoma was defined using TCR beta sequencing and CyTOF.

Results the study describes overall, beyond this receptor: Only a single clinical trial cohort was studied, and what caused the repertoire differences, possibly disease activity or prior therapy, remained undefined. Baseline TCR diversity was reported as lower in newly diagnosed patients than in healthy donors, and lower still in relapsed/refractory patients. Lower diversity was observed in patients in whom nivolumab was started less than 1 year after ASCT, and these patients were excluded from later analyses so that confounding by immune reconstitution would be avoided. A significant rise by C4D1 was seen in CD4+ but not CD8+ TCR diversity (p=0.0027 vs p=0.16), with the rise being most apparent in complete responders (p=0.02). Trial patients with a complete response had baseline diversity similar to that of newly diagnosed patients, while partial responders and progressors had significantly lower diversity.

The specimen comprised peripheral blood mononuclear cells (PBMCs), sampled before the second cycle of nivolumab. The receptor chain draws on TRBV6-5 and TRBJ1-2; 11 of the junction bases match TRBD1. The TCR was taken from a human donor with classical Hodgkin lymphoma. The CDR3 here reads CASSYRDRGNGYTF. Here is the DNA: TGTGCCAGCAGTTACAGGGACAGGGGGAATGGCTACACCTTC.